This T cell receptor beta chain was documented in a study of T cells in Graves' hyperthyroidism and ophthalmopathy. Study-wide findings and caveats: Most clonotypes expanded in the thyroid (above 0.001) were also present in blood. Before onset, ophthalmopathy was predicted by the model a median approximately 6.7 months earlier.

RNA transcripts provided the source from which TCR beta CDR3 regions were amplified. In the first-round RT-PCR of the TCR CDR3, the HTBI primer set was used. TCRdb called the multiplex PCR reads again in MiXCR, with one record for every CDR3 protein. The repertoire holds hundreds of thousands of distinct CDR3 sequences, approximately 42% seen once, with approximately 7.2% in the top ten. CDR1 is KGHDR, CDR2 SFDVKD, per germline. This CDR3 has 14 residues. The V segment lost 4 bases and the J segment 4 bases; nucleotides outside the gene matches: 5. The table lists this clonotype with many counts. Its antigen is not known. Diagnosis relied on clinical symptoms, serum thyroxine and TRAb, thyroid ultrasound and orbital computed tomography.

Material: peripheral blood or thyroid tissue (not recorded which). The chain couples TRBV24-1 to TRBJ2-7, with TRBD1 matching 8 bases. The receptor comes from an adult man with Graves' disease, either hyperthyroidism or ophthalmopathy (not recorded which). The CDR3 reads CATSDDRGRYEQYF. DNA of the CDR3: TGTGCCACCAGTGACGACAGGGGCAGGTACGAGCAGTACTTC.